One and the same sample provided the 15 T cell receptor beta chains below, sequenced in a study of blood T cell repertoires in COVID-19. This table comes from immunoSEQ multiplex PCR, and its TCRdb copy is limited to in-frame clones, with some not included. The top ten hold 5% to 6.5% of the sample, which has about 250,000 clones, 70% to 90% seen once. Sequencing used peripheral blood. The receptor source for this set is a woman in her 30s with COVID-19, enrolled during active disease.

The V and J genes are TRBV5-4 and TRBJ1-2; D is ambiguous. The V and J ends lost 4 bases and 6 bases respectively, with 16 bases between them. This CDR3 is built from 14 residues. Germline V gives CDR1 SGHNT, CDR2 YYREEE (reference sequence). The CDR3 nucleotides are TGTGCCAGCAGCCCCGGCGCTTTAGGAGATGGCTACACCTTC. Its protein product is CASSPGALGDGYTF. Supplemented by reference TRBV5-4 and TRBJ1-2, the full variable domain reads ETGVTQSPTHLIKTRGQQVTLRCSSQSGHNTVSWYQQALGQGPQFIFQYYREEENGRGNFPPRFSGLQFPNYSSELNVNALELDDSALYLCASSPGALGDGYTFGSGTRLTVV.

The chain carries TRBV30 and TRBJ2-7, with TRBD1 matching over 10 bases. The CDR3 loop spans 15 amino acids. V shed 5 bases and J 0 bases; nucleotides not matched to a gene: 7. Germline lookup yields CDR1 GTSNPN and CDR2 SVGIG (reference sequence). CDR3 nucleotide sequence: TGTGCCTGGGGAGGCTGGACAGGGGGCTCCTACGAGCAGTACGTC. It specifies CAWGGWTGGSYEQYV.

The gene calls are TRBV10-3 and TRBJ1-5; D is unclear. The CDR3 covers 13 residues. Per germline, CDR1 ENHRY and CDR2 SYGVKD. Trimming shortened V by 3 bases and J by 6 bases, and 9 bases separated the two germline ends. The CDR3 region has the DNA TGTGCCATCAGTGACGATGGCGGTCAGCCCCAGCATTTT. Amino acid sequence: CAISDDGGQPQHF.

The CDR3 region is CASSRQGVDGYTF. The DNA of the CDR3 is TGTGCCAGCAGCCGACAGGGGGTTGATGGCTACACCTTC. V gene TRBV7-2 combines with J gene TRBJ1-2; 9 bases align to TRBD1. The CDR3 totals 13 residues. Looked up from germline, CDR1 is SGHTA and CDR2 is FQGNSA. V lost 5 bases and J lost 6; bases outside the gene matches: 4.

The V gene is TRBV2, the J gene TRBJ1-2; D possibly corresponds to TRBD1 (5 bases). V gave up 4 bases and J gave up 5 bases, with 11 bases separating them. This CDR3 spans 13 amino acids. In germline, CDR1 is SNHLY, CDR2 FYNNEI. The CDR3 nucleotides read TGTGCCAGCAGTGGGAGTGGGGGGTATGGCTACACCTTC. The encoded protein is CASSGSGGYGYTF.

This chain joins TRBV15 and TRBJ2-5; D is unresolved. Germline lookup yields CDR1 LNHNV and CDR2 YYDKDF (reference sequence). V shed 0 bases and J shed 4 bases, with 6 bases lying between them. The CDR3 loop spans 13 amino acids. CDR3 sequence: CATSRDSGETQYF. The CDR3 coding sequence is TGTGCCACCAGCAGAGATTCGGGAGAGACCCAGTACTTC.

The gene calls are TRBV2 and TRBJ2-2; D possibly corresponds to TRBD1 (6 bases). Trimming shortened V by 2 bases and J by 5 bases, and 12 bases separated the two germline ends. Germline loops: CDR1 SNHLY, CDR2 FYNNEI. CDR3 length: 15 residues. The CDR3 reads CASSEIGGGTGELFF. CDR3 DNA sequence: TGTGCCAGCAGTGAAATAGGGGGTGGAACCGGGGAGCTGTTTTTT.

This chain links TRBV2 with TRBJ1-4; possibly TRBD1 for D (5 bases). V was cut by 6 bases and J by 0 bases, with 5 bases left in between. Germline V gives CDR1 SNHLY, CDR2 FYNNEI. The CDR3 has 13 residues. The CDR3 DNA reads as TGTGCCAGCAGACAGGCAACTAATGAAAAACTGTTTTTT. Translation: CASRQATNEKLFF.

This chain uses TRBV27 with TRBJ1-2, with a weak D call TRBD1 (5 bases). The V and J ends lost 4 bases and 2 bases respectively, with 20 bases between them. Germline CDR1 reads MNHEY; CDR2 reads SMNVEV (reference sequence). CDR3 length: 17 amino acids. DNA for the CDR3: TGTGCCAGCAGTTATCGGGCAGGGATCATCGGGAACTATGGCTACACCTTC. Amino acids: CASSYRAGIIGNYGYTF.

This chain connects TRBV3-1 (or the pseudogene TRBV3-2) to TRBJ2-5, with a weak D call TRBD2 (6 bases). The germline V and J ends were trimmed by 0 bases and 5 bases, with 13 bases remaining between them. This CDR3 has 15 amino acids. The germline V gene has CDR1 LGHDT and CDR2 YNNKEL (reference sequence). The CDR3 reads CASSQDRLGRETQYF. Here the CDR3 DNA reads TGTGCCAGCAGCCAAGATCGGCTAGGGAGGGAGACCCAGTACTTC.

The J gene is TRBJ2-3, the V gene TRBV11-3; 7 bases are a match to TRBD2. This CDR3 region has 13 residues. With V trimmed by 5 bases and J by 4 bases, 3 bases remained unmatched. CDR1 is SGHNT, CDR2 YENEEA, per germline. The chain's CDR3 is CASSLTSADTQYF. DNA for the CDR3: TGTGCCAGCAGCCTTACTAGCGCAGATACGCAGTATTTT.

V and J are TRBV3-1 (or the pseudogene TRBV3-2) and TRBJ2-2; no definite D call. The CDR3 sequence is 14 residues long. V lost 1 base and J 6 bases, leaving 9 bases between the germline ends. Germline CDR1 reads LGHDT; CDR2 reads YNNKEL (reference sequence). The CDR3 nucleotides are TGTGCCAGCAGCCAAGCGAGTCGGGCCGGGGAGCTGTTTTTT. It translates to CASSQASRAGELFF.

This sequence joins TRBV27 and TRBJ1-2, with D tentatively TRBD1 (5 bases). This CDR3 is built from 13 residues. The germline V gene has CDR1 MNHEY and CDR2 SMNVEV (reference sequence). Trimming cost V 3 bases and J 3 bases, with 8 bases left between them. The CDR3 region has the DNA TGTGCCAGCAGTTTTGACAGCTACTATGGCTACACCTTC. Its translation is CASSFDSYYGYTF.

The chain is built from TRBV6-1 and TRBJ2-7, with D possibly TRBD1 on 5 matching bases. The V gene's germline CDR1 is MNHNS and CDR2 SASEGT. The CDR3 is 14 residues long. V was trimmed by 1 base and J by 4 bases, leaving 11 bases between them. CDR3 DNA sequence: TGTGCCAGCAGTGAAGGTGACAGCTATTACGAGCAGTACTTC. Residues: CASSEGDSYYEQYF.

The rearrangement joins TRBV7-2 to TRBJ2-5, with 11 nucleotides matching TRBD2. J gave up 7 bases and V 1 base, and 2 bases lay outside the gene matches. The CDR3 has 14 amino acids. Germline V gene sequence: CDR1 SGHTA, CDR2 FQGNSA. CDR3 residues: CASSLGLAGSTQYF. The CDR3 DNA sequence: TGTGCCAGCAGCTTAGGACTAGCGGGGTCGACCCAGTACTTC.